These T cell receptor beta chains were read from a single sample in a study of prognosis after radiotherapy for stage I lung cancer. TCRdb passed the multiplex PCR reads through MiXCR, listing each CDR3 protein once. The sample records about 59,000 distinct CDR3 sequences, around 27% being singletons. The input for sequencing was PBMCs, taken before or after stereotactic body radiation therapy (not recorded which). The receptor set was obtained from a donor aged 50 or older with non-small cell lung cancer. Both conserved end residues are part of each CDR3. A D gene is named only where the DNA matches it firmly. Where a row states a size, it is once, few, many or the class of an expanded clone; other rows omit it.

J gene: TRBJ2-7
V gene: TRBV20-1
D gene: .
clone size: many
CDR3 length: 15
CDR3 DNA: TGCAGTGCTAGACTGCCGGGACAAAGAACCTACGAGCAGTACTTC
CDR3 protein: CSARLPGQRTYEQYF

J gene: TRBJ2-7
V gene: TRBV6-1
D gene: TRBD1
clone size: .
CDR3 length: 16
CDR3 DNA: TGTGCCAGTTCTGGACAGGCCCGAGGGAGCTCCTATGAGCAGTACTTC
CDR3 protein: CASSGQARGSSYEQYF

J gene: TRBJ1-5
V gene: TRBV2
D gene: .
clone size: many
CDR3 length: 15
CDR3 DNA: TGTGCCAGCAGCCTGGGGGGAGTGGGCAATCAGCCCCAGCATTTT
CDR3 protein: CASSLGGVGNQPQHF

J gene: TRBJ1-2
V gene: TRBV20-1
D gene: .
clone size: many
CDR3 length: 14
CDR3 DNA: TGCAGTGCTAGAAGGGCAGGGGTTGGCTATGGCTACACCTTC
CDR3 protein: CSARRAGVGYGYTF

J gene: TRBJ2-1
V gene: TRBV5-1
D gene: TRBD2
clone size: medium-sized
CDR3 length: 14
CDR3 DNA: TGCGCCAGCAGGCCTAGCGGGGCCTACAATGAGCAGTTCTTC
CDR3 protein: CASRPSGAYNEQFF

J gene: TRBJ2-1
V gene: TRBV4-1
D gene: TRBD2
clone size: many
CDR3 length: 17
CDR3 DNA: TGCGCCAGCAGCCAATCCATAGCGGGGGGCTCCTACAATGAGCAGTTCTTC
CDR3 protein: CASSQSIAGGSYNEQFF

J gene: TRBJ2-7
V gene: TRBV6-1
D gene: .
clone size: many
CDR3 length: 11
CDR3 DNA: TGTGCCAGCAGATCCTCTCACGAGCAGTACTTC
CDR3 protein: CASRSSHEQYF

J gene: TRBJ2-5
V gene: TRBV5-1
D gene: .
clone size: many
CDR3 length: 14
CDR3 DNA: TGCGCCAGCAGCTTGGCGCCTATCCAAGAGACCCAGTACTTC
CDR3 protein: CASSLAPIQETQYF

J gene: TRBJ2-3
V gene: TRBV7-2
D gene: .
clone size: .
CDR3 length: 16
CDR3 DNA: TGTGCCAGCAGCTCCCGACACGGGCTAACGGTGGATACGCAGTATTTT
CDR3 protein: CASSSRHGLTVDTQYF

J gene: TRBJ2-1
V gene: TRBV28
D gene: .
clone size: many
CDR3 length: 17
CDR3 DNA: TGTGCCAGCAGCTCCTTAGAAGGGGGCCTGGGAGGAAATGAGCAGTTCTTC
CDR3 protein: CASSSLEGGLGGNEQFF

J gene: TRBJ1-2
V gene: TRBV28
D gene: .
clone size: many
CDR3 length: 18
CDR3 DNA: TGTGCCAGCAGTTCGATGACGTTGCAGGAGACAATGGGGAATGGCTACACCTTC
CDR3 protein: CASSSMTLQETMGNGYTF

J gene: TRBJ1-2
V gene: TRBV20-1
D gene: .
clone size: once
CDR3 length: 15
CDR3 DNA: TGCAGTGCTCCACCTAACAGGGTGATGAACCATGGCTACACCTTC
CDR3 protein: CSAPPNRVMNHGYTF

J gene: TRBJ2-3
V gene: TRBV7-9
D gene: .
clone size: many
CDR3 length: 16
CDR3 DNA: TGTGCCAGCAGCTTAGGGGTAGAGACCGCAACAGATACGCAGTATTTT
CDR3 protein: CASSLGVETATDTQYF

J gene: TRBJ1-2
V gene: TRBV5-6
D gene: .
clone size: few
CDR3 length: 15
CDR3 DNA: TGTGCCAGCAGCTCGAGGCTCCCTATTAACTATGGCTACACCTTC
CDR3 protein: CASSSRLPINYGYTF

J gene: TRBJ2-3
V gene: TRBV5-1
D gene: .
clone size: few
CDR3 length: 17
CDR3 DNA: TGCGCCAGCAGCTTTGCCTATATCTGGGGGGGCACAGATACGCAGTATTTT
CDR3 protein: CASSFAYIWGGTDTQYF

J gene: TRBJ2-7
V gene: TRBV6-5
D gene: TRBD1
clone size: many
CDR3 length: 15
CDR3 DNA: TGTGCCAGCAGCTACGGTGGGGACAGGGGGAACGAGCAGTACTTC
CDR3 protein: CASSYGGDRGNEQYF

J gene: TRBJ2-7
V gene: TRBV5-1
D gene: .
clone size: many
CDR3 length: 13
CDR3 DNA: TGCGCCAGCAGCTCTCAGGTGGGCTACGAGCAGTACTTC
CDR3 protein: CASSSQVGYEQYF

J gene: TRBJ2-2
V gene: TRBV5-4
D gene: TRBD2
clone size: many
CDR3 length: 16
CDR3 DNA: TGTGCCAGCAGCCTTGGTGGCGGGGGACGGGACGGGGAGCTGTTTTTT
CDR3 protein: CASSLGGGGRDGELFF

J gene: TRBJ1-2
V gene: TRBV14
D gene: TRBD1
clone size: many
CDR3 length: 18
CDR3 DNA: TGTGCCAGCAGCCAAGTGGGCGACAGGGGGCTGGCTAACTATGGCTACACCTTC
CDR3 protein: CASSQVGDRGLANYGYTF

J gene: TRBJ1-4
V gene: TRBV3-1
D gene: TRBD1
clone size: many
CDR3 length: 15
CDR3 DNA: TGTGCCAGCAGCCAGGTCGGGACAGGCGGTGAAAAACTGTTTTTT
CDR3 protein: CASSQVGTGGEKLFF

J gene: TRBJ2-3
V gene: TRBV5-8
D gene: .
clone size: many
CDR3 length: 14
CDR3 DNA: TGTGCCAGCAGCTTGGGTCAGCGGCCAGATACGCAGTATTTT
CDR3 protein: CASSLGQRPDTQYF

J gene: TRBJ1-2
V gene: TRBV3-1
D gene: TRBD1
clone size: many
CDR3 length: 11
CDR3 DNA: TGTGCCAGCGGACAGGGATATGGCTACACCTTC
CDR3 protein: CASGQGYGYTF

J gene: TRBJ2-7
V gene: TRBV4-1
D gene: TRBD2
clone size: many
CDR3 length: 15
CDR3 DNA: TGCGCCAGCAGCCTAGGAGCGGGACTCTCCTACGAGCAGTACTTC
CDR3 protein: CASSLGAGLSYEQYF

J gene: TRBJ2-2
V gene: TRBV5-1
D gene: .
clone size: many
CDR3 length: 15
CDR3 DNA: TGCGCCAGCAGCTTGGCTGGGGGTAACACCGGGGAGCTGTTTTTT
CDR3 protein: CASSLAGGNTGELFF

J gene: TRBJ1-5
V gene: TRBV20-1
D gene: TRBD1
clone size: many
CDR3 length: 14
CDR3 DNA: TGCAGTGCTAGGGTGACAGGGGGCAATCAGCCCCAGCATTTT
CDR3 protein: CSARVTGGNQPQHF